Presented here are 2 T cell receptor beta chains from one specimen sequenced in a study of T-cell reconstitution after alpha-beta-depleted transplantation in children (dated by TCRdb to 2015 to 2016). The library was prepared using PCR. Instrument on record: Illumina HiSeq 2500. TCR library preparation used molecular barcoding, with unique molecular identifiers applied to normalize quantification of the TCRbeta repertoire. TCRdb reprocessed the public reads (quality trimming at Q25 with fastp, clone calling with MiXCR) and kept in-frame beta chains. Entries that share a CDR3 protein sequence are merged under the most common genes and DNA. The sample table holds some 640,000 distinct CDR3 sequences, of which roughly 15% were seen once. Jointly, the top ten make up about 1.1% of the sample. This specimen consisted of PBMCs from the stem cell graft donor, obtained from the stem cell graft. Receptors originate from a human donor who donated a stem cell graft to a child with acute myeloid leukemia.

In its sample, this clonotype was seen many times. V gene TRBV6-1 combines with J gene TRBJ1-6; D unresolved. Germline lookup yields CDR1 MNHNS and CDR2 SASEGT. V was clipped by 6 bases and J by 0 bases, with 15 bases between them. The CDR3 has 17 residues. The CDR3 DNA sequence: TGTGCCAGCAGCCCGAAGGCGGTGGCCTCCTATAATTCACCCCTCCACTTT. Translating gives CASSPKAVASYNSPLHF.

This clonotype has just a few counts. For the CDR3, the DNA is TGCAGCGTTGGGGGGCTCAATCAGCCCCAGCATTTT. Translated: CSVGGLNQPQHF. The rearrangement uses TRBV29-1 and TRBJ1-5; maybe TRBD1 (6 bases). Germline V gene data show CDR1 as SQVTM and CDR2 as ANQGSEA. V shed 4 bases and J shed 3 bases, with 7 bases lying between them. The CDR3 extends over 12 amino acids.